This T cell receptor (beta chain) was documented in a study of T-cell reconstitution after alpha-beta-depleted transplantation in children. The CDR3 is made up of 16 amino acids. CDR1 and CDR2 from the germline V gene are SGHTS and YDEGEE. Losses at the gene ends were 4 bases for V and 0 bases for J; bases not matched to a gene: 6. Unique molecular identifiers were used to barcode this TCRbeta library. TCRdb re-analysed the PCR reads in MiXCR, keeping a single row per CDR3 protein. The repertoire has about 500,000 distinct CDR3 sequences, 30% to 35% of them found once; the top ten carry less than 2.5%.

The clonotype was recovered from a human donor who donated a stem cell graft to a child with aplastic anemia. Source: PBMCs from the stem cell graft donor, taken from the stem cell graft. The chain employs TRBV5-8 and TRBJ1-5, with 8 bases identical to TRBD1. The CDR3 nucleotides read TGTGCCAGCAGCATCGGACAGGGAAATAGCAATCAGCCCCAGCATTTT. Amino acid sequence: CASSIGQGNSNQPQHF.